Below, 8 T cell receptor beta chains from the same sample are listed, as sequenced in a study of shared clonotypes between healthy human individuals. Clones were sequenced by immunoSEQ multiplex PCR, and TCRdb holds only the in-frame ones, with some missing. The sample includes around 1.5 million clones, approximately 98% of them seen just once. Input material: naive CD4+ T cells sorted from blood. Regarding subset: CD45RA+ positively selected. The receptors come from a man aged 30-40 years in good health.

The chain links TRBV6-1 to TRBJ1-2; D ambiguous. Between the trimmed V and J ends, which lost 4 bases and 3 bases, there was a span of 18 bases. The CDR3 consists of 16 residues. From germline, CDR1 is MNHNS and CDR2 SASEGT. CDR3 sequence reads: CASSGFPLGSDYGYTF. The CDR3 nucleotides read TGTGCCAGCAGTGGATTCCCCTTGGGATCGGACTATGGCTACACCTTC.

This chain uses TRBV19 with TRBJ2-2; D possibly matches TRBD1 or TRBD2 (6 bases each). CDR1 and CDR2 (germline): LNHDA, SQIVND (reference sequence). The CDR3 runs to 17 residues. Between the trimmed V and J ends, which lost 4 bases and 3 bases, there was a span of 18 bases. CDR3 coding DNA: TGTGCCAGTAGTAGGTCAAATGGGGGGCGCGACACCGGGGAGCTGTTTTTT. The encoded protein is CASSRSNGGRDTGELFF.

This chain joins TRBV7-8 and TRBJ2-1, with 10 bases that match TRBD2. Trimming removed 2 bases from V and 4 bases from J; junction bases left unmatched: 8. The CDR3 consists of 17 residues. The germline V gene has CDR1 SGHVS and CDR2 FQNEAQ. CDR3 sequence: CASSLFLAGVGYNEQFF. The CDR3 nucleotides are TGTGCCAGCAGCTTATTCCTAGCGGGAGTAGGGTACAATGAGCAGTTCTTC.

The CDR3 DNA is TGTGCCATCAGCCCGACTAGCGGGAGCACAGATACGCAGTATTTT. The encoded protein is CAISPTSGSTDTQYF. The chain couples TRBV10-3 to TRBJ2-3, with 10 nucleotides matching TRBD2. CDR3 length: 15 residues. CDR1 ENHRY and CDR2 SYGVKD come from the germline V gene. Germline trimming cut 6 bases from V and 0 bases from J; bases unmatched to any gene: 3.

The rearrangement links TRBV5-1 to TRBJ2-3, with D tentatively TRBD1 (6 bases). This CDR3 is built from 15 residues. V was pared by 0 bases and J by 2 bases, with 10 bases between. Looked up from germline, CDR1 is SGHRS and CDR2 is YFSETQ. CDR3: CASSLEGHDTDTQYF. The CDR3 region has the DNA TGCGCCAGCAGCTTGGAGGGACACGACACAGATACGCAGTATTTT. Full variable domain (rest looked up from reference TRBV5-1 and TRBJ2-3): KAGVTQTPRYLIKTRGQQVTLSCSPISGHRSVSWYQQTPGQGLQFLFEYFSETQRNKGNFPGRFSGRQFSNSRSEMNVSTLELGDSALYLCASSLEGHDTDTQYFGPGTRLTVL.

The chain uses TRBV4-3 and TRBJ1-4; 7 nucleotides agree with TRBD1. V was clipped by 4 bases and J by 2 bases; unmatched bases: 4. The CDR3 length is 15 residues. The germline V gene encodes CDR1 LGHNA and CDR2 YSLEER. CDR3 DNA sequence: TGCGCCAGCAGCCCTAGGGGGCACACTAATGAAAAACTGTTTTTT. Amino acids: CASSPRGHTNEKLFF.

This clone showed up just once. V is TRBV18 and J is TRBJ2-7; 7 bases align to TRBD1. This CDR3 comprises 14 residues. V dropped 3 bases and J dropped 5; count of bases not matched to a gene: 7. Germline CDR1 is KGHSH and CDR2 is LQKENI. The CDR3 DNA sequence: TGTGCCAGCTCACCCTCAGGGGGTTTTGACGAGCAGTACTTC. Residues: CASSPSGGFDEQYF.

The CDR3 bases are TGTGCCAGCAGTACAGGGAACGAGCAGTACTTC. It encodes CASSTGNEQYF. V usage is TRBV2 and J usage is TRBJ2-7, with a weak D call TRBD1 (6 bases). Looked up from germline, CDR1 is SNHLY and CDR2 is FYNNEI. Trimming removed 5 bases from V and 5 bases from J, with 7 bases in between. The CDR3 loop spans 11 amino acids.